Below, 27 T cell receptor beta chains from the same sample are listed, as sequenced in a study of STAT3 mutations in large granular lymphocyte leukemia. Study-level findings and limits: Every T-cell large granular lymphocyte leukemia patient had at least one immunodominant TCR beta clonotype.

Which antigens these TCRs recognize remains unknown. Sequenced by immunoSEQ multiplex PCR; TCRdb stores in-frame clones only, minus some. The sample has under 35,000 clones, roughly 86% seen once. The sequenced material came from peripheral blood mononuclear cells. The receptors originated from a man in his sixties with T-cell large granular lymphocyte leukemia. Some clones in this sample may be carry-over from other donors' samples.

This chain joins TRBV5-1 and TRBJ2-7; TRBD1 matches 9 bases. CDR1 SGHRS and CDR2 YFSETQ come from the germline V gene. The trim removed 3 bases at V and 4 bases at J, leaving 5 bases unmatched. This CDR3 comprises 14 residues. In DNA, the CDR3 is TGCGCCAGCAGCTGGAGGGGACAGGGTTACGAGCAGTACTTC. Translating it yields CASSWRGQGYEQYF.

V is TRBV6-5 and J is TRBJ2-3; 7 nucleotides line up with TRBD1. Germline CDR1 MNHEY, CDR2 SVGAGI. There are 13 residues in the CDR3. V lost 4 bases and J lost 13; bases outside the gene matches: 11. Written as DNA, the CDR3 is TGTGCCAGCAGTTCCCCTACAGGGGTAGTAAAGTATTTT. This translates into CASSSPTGVVKYF.

CDR3 protein: CASSEAGELFF. The CDR3 DNA reads TGTGCCAGCAGTGAAGCTGGGGAGCTGTTTTTT. This rearrangement joins TRBV6-1 to TRBJ2-2; no definite D call. This CDR3 contains 11 residues. Per germline, CDR1 MNHNS and CDR2 SASEGT. V lost 0 bases and J lost 8, with 1 base in between.

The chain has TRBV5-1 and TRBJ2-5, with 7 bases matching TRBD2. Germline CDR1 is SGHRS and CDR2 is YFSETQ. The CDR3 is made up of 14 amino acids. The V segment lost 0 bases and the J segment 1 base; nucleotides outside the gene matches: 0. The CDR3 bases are TGCGCCAGCAGCTTGGGGGGGGGCCAAGAGACCCAGTACTTC. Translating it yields CASSLGGGQETQYF.

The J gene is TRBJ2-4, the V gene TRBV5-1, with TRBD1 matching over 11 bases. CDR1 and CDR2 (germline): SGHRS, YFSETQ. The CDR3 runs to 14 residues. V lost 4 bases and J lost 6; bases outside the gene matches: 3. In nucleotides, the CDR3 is TGCGCCAGCAGCCTTGGGACAGGGGGAAACATTCAGTACTTC. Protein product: CASSLGTGGNIQYF.

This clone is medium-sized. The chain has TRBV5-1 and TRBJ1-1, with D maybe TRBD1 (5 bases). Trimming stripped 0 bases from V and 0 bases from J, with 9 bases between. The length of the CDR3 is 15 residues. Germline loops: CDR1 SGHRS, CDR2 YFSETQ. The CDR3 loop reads CASSLVGTVNTEAFF. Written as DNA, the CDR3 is TGCGCCAGCAGCTTGGTGGGGACGGTGAACACTGAAGCTTTCTTT.

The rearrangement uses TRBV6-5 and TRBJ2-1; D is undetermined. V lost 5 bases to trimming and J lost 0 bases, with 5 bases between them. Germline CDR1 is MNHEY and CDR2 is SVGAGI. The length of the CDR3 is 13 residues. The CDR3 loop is CASSPTSYNEQFF. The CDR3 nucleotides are TGTGCCAGCAGTCCCACCTCCTACAATGAGCAGTTCTTC.

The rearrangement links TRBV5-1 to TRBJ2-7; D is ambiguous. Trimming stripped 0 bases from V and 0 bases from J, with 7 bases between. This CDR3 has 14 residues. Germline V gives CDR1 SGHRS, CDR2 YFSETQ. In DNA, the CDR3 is TGCGCCAGCAGCTTGGAGTCTCCCTCCTACGAGCAGTACTTC. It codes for CASSLESPSYEQYF.

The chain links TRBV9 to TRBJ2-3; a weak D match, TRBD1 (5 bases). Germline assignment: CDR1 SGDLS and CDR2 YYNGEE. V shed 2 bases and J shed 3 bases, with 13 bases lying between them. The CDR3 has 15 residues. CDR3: CASSVGIAGTDTQYF. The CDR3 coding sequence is TGTGCCAGCAGCGTGGGAATAGCAGGGACAGATACGCAGTATTTT.

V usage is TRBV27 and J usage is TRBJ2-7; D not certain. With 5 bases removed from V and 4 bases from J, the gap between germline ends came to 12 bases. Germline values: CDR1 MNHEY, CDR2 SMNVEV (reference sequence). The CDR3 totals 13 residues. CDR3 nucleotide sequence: TGTGCCAGCAGTATAACAGACGGATACGAGCAGTACTTC. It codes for CASSITDGYEQYF.

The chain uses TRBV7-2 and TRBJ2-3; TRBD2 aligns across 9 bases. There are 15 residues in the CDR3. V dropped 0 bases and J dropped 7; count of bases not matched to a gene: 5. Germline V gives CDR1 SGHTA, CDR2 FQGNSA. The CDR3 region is CASSLASGSTNTQYF. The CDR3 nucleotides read TGTGCCAGCAGCTTAGCTAGCGGGAGTACGAATACGCAGTATTTT.

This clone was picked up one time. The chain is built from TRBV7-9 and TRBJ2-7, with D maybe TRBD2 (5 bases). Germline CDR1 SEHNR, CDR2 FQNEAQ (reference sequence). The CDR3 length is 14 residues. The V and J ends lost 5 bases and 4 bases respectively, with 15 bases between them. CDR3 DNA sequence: TGTGCCAGCAGCCCGGGAACTCCGTTATACGAGCAGTACTTC. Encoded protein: CASSPGTPLYEQYF.

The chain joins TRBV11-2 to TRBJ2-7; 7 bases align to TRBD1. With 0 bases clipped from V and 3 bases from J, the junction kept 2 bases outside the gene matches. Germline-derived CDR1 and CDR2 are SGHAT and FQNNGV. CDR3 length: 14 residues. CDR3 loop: CASSLDPGGYEQYF. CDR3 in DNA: TGTGCCAGCAGCTTAGATCCAGGGGGCTACGAGCAGTACTTC.

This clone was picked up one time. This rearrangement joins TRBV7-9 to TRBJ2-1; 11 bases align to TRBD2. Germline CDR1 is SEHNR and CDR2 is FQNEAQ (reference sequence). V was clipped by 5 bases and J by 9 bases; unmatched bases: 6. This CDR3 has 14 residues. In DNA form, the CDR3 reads TGTGCCAGCAGCGTACTAGCGGGAGTAGCTGAGCAGTTCTTC. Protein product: CASSVLAGVAEQFF.

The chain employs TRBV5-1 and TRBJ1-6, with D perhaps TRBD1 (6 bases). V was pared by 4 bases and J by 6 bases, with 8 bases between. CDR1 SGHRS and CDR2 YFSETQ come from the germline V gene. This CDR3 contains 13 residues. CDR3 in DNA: TGCGCCAGCAGCCTGGACAGTAATTCACCCCTCCACTTT. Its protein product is CASSLDSNSPLHF.

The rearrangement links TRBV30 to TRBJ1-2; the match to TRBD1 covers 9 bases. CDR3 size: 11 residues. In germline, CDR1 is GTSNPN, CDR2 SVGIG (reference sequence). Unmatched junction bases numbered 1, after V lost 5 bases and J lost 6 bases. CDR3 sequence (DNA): TGTGCCTGGGACAGGGGGAATGGCTACACCTTC. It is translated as CAWDRGNGYTF.

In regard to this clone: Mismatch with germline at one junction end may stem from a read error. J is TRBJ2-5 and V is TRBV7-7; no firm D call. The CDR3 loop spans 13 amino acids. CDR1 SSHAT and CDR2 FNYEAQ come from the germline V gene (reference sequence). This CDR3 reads CASSLGMRETQYF. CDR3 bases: TGTGCTAGCAGCTTGGGAATGAGAGAGACCCAGTACTTC.

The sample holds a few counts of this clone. This chain's CDR3 is CASSLERGYGYTF. In DNA form, the CDR3 reads TGTGCCAGCAGTCTTGAGAGAGGCTATGGCTACACCTTC. This chain links TRBV6-1 with TRBJ1-2; D unclear. Germline V gene data show CDR1 as MNHNS and CDR2 as SASEGT. The CDR3 extends over 13 amino acids. V gave up 5 bases and J gave up 4 bases, with 11 bases separating them.

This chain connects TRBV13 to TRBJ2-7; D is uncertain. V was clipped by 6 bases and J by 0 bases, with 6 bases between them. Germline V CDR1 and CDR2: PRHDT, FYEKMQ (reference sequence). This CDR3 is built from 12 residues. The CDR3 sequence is CASSADSYEQYF. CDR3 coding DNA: TGTGCCAGCAGTGCGGACTCCTACGAGCAGTACTTC.

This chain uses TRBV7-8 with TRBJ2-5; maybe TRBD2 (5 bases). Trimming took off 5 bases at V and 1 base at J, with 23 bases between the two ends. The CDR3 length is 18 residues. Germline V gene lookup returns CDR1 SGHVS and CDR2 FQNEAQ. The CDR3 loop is CASSPSPPGPFSQETQYF. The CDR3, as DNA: TGTGCCAGCAGCCCTAGCCCGCCCGGACCTTTTAGCCAAGAGACCCAGTACTTC.

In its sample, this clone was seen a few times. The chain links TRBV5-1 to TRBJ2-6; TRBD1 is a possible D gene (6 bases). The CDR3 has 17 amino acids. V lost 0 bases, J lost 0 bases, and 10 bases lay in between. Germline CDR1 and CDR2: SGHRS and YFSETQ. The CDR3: CASSLEGHSSGANVLTF. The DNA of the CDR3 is TGCGCCAGCAGCTTGGAGGGACACTCCTCTGGGGCCAACGTCCTGACTTTC.

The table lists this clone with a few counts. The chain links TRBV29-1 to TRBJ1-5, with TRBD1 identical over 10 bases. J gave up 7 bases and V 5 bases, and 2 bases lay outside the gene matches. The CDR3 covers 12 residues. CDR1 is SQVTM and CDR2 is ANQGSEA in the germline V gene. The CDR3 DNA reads TGCAGCGTTAGGACAGGGGGGCAGCCCCAGCATTTT. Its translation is CSVRTGGQPQHF.

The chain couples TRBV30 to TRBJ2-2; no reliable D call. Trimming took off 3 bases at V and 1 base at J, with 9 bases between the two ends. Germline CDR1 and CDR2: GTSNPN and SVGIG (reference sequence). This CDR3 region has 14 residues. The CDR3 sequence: CAWRPDWNTGELFF. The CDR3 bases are TGTGCCTGGAGGCCAGACTGGAACACCGGGGAGCTGTTTTTT.

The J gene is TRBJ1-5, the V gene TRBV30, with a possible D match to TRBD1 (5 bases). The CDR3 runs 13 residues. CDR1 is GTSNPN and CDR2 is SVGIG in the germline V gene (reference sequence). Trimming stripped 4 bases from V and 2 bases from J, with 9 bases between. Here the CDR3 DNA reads TGTGCCTGGACCGGGGGAGGCAATCAGCCCCAGCATTTT. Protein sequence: CAWTGGGNQPQHF.

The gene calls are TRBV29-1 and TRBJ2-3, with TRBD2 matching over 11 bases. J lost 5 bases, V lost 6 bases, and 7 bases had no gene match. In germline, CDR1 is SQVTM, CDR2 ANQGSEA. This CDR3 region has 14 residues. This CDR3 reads CSVTSGRVRDTQYF. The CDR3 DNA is TGCAGCGTAACTAGCGGGAGAGTTAGAGATACGCAGTATTTT.

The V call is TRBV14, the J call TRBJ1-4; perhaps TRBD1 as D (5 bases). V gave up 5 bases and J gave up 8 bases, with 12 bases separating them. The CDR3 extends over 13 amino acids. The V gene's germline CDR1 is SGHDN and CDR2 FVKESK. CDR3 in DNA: TGTGCCAGCAGCGTCAGGGTGAGAGAAAAACTGTTTTTT. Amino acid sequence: CASSVRVREKLFF.

In nucleotides, the CDR3 is TGCGCCAGCAGCCAAGGTTACAGGGCAGGACAGCCCCAGCATTTT. Its translation: CASSQGYRAGQPQHF. V usage is TRBV4-1 and J usage is TRBJ1-5; possibly TRBD1 for D (6 bases). Between the trimmed V and J ends, which lost 1 base and 7 bases, there was a span of 14 bases. Germline V CDR1 and CDR2: MGHRA, YSYEKL. The length of the CDR3 is 15 residues.